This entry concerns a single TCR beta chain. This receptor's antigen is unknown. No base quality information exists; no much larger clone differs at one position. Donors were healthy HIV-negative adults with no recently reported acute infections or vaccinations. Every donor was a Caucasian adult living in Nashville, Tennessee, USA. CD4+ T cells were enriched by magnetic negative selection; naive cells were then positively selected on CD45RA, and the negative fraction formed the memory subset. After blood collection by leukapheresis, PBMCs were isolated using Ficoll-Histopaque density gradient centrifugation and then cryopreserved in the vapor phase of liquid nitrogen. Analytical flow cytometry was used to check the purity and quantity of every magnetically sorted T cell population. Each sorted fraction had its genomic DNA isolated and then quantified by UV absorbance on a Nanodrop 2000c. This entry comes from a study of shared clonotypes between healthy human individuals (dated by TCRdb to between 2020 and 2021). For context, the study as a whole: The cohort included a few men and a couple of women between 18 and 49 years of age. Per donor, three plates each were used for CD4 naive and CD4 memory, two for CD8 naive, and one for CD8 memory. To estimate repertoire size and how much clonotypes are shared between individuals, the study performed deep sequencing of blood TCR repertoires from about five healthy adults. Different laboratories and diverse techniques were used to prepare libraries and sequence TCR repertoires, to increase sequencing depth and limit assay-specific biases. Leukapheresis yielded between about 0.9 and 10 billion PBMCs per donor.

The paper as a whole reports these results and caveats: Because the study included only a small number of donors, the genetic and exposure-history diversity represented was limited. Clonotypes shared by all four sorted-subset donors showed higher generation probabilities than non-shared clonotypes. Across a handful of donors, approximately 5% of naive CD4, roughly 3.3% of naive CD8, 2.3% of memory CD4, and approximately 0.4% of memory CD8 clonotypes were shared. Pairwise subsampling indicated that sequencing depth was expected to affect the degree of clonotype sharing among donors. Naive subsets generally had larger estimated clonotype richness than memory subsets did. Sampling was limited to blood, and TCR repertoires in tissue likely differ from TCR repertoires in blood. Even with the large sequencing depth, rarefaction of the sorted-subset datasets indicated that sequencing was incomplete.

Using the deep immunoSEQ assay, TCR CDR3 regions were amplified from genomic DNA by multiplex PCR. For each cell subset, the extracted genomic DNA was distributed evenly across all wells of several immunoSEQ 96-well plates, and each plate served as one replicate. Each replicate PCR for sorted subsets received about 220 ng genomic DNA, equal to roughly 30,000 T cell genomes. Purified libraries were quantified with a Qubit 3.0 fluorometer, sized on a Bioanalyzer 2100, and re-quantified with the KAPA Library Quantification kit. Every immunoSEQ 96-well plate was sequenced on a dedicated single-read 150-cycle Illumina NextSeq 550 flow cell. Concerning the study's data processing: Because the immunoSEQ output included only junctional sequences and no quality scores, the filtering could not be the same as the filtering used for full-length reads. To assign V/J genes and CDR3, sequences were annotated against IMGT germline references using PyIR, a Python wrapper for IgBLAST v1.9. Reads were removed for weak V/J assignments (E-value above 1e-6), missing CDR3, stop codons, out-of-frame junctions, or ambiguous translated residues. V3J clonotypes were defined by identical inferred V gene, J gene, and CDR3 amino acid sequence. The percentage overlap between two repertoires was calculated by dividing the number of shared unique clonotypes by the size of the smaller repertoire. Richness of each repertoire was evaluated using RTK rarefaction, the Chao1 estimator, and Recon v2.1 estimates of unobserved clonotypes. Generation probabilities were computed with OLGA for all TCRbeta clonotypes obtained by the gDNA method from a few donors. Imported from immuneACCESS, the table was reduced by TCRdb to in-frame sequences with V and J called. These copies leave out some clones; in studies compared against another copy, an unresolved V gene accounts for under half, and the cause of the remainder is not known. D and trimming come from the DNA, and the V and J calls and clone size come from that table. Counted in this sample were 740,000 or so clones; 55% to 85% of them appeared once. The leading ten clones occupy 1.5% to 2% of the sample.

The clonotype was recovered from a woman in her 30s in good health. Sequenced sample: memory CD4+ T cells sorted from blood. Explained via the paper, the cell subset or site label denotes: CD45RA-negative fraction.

The DNA is as follows: TGCGCCAGCAGCCAAGAACCCGCGGGGGCGCATGAAAAACTGTTTTTT. Its product reads: CASSQEPAGAHEKLFF. The sequence is built from TRBV4-1 and TRBJ1-4; the D segment could be TRBD1, given 6 matching bases. The germline V gene specifies MGHRA as CDR1 and YSYEKL as CDR2. Trimming takes 0 bases from V and 6 bases from J, and the germline ends sit 14 bases apart. The CDR3 runs 16 amino acids, cysteine and phenylalanine included. Only CDR3 DNA remains: 48 bases, in frame from the first base.